This TCR beta chain originates from a study of cytomegalovirus exposure and HLA in healthy donors. Study findings and constraints: Presence/absence analyses treated sequencing depth as roughly uniform across donors. Follow-up analysis later connected one missense variant in DCLRE1C with trimming of TCR beta V- and J-genes.

Germline V gene data show CDR1 as SQVTM and CDR2 as ANQGSEA. Germline trimming cut 7 bases from V and 7 bases from J; bases unmatched to any gene: 16. This CDR3 has 15 residues. Comment on this clone: Its antigen remains unidentified.

A multiplex PCR was run with 60 Vbeta primers and 13 Jbeta primers. Profiled with immunoSEQ multiplex PCR; TCRdb holds only in-frame clones, not every one. Of over 95,000 clones detected, roughly 76% appear once; the ten largest clones hold 12%. Material: PBMCs. The clonotype originates from a woman in her 40s in good health and CMV-seropositive. The chain has TRBV29-1 and TRBJ2-7; 10 bases fit TRBD2. CDR3 in amino acids: CSAQGIAGGTGEQYF. The CDR3 bases are TGCAGCGCCCAGGGAATAGCGGGGGGAACGGGAGAGCAGTACTTC.